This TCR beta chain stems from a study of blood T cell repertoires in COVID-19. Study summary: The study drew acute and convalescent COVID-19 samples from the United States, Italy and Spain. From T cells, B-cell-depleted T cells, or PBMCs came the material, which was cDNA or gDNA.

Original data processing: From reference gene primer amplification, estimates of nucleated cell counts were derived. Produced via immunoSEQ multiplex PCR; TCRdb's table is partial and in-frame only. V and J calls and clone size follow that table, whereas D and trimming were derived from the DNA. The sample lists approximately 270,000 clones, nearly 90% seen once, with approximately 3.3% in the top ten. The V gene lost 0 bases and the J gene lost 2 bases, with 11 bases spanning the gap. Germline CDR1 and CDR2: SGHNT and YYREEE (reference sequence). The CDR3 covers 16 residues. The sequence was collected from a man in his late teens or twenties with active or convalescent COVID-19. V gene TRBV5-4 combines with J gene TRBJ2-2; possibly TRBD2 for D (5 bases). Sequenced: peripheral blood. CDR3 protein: CASSLDIGINTGELFF. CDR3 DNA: TGTGCCAGCAGCTTGGATATCGGGATTAACACCGGGGAGCTGTTTTTT.